Reported below is one T cell receptor (beta chain). Original handling: Quantification of nucleated cells was approximated via reference gene primer amplification. Assay used: immunoSEQ multiplex PCR; TCRdb lists only in-frame clones, some missing. Clonal size and the V and J genes are those of that table, whereas D and trimming came from the DNA. The profile shows about 210,000 clones, 83% of them singletons. The CDR3 is 14 amino acids. Germline V gene sequence: CDR1 LNHDA, CDR2 SQIVND (reference sequence). Between the trimmed V and J ends, which lost 6 bases and 0 bases, there was a span of 8 bases. This record belongs to a study of blood T cell repertoires in COVID-19. Study-wide context: The origin of the acute and convalescent COVID-19 samples was the United States, Italy and Spain.

The sequence was collected from a woman aged 35 to 49 with active or convalescent COVID-19. Sequenced: peripheral blood. V usage is TRBV19 and J usage is TRBJ2-2, with D possibly matching TRBD1 (6 bases). The CDR3 DNA follows: TGTGCCAGTAGGGACAGTTCGAACACCGGGGAGCTGTTTTTT. Protein sequence: CASRDSSNTGELFF.